This T cell receptor beta chain came from a study of blood T cell repertoires in COVID-19. Looking at the study overall: Some COVID-19 samples were acute and others convalescent; all came from the United States, Italy and Spain.

CDR3 length equals 16 residues. The V end lost 0 bases, the J end lost 0 bases, and 9 bases lay between the germline ends. Germline loops: CDR1 MNHEY, CDR2 SVGAGI. The age range of participants was about 18 to 90 years, with residence in around 22 US areas. This table comes from immunoSEQ multiplex PCR, and its TCRdb copy is limited to in-frame clones, with some not included. The sample records a few hundred thousand clones, 91% being singletons. Source material: PBMCs or T cells enriched from blood (not recorded which). This chain connects TRBV6-5 to TRBJ1-3; D ambiguous. The source of this sequence is a human donor in a cohort exposed to, infected with or recovered from COVID-19 (not recorded which). The donor label of this sample is uncertain. CDR3 nucleotide sequence: TGTGCCAGCAGTTACTCACCGGGGTCCTCTGGAAACACCATATATTTT. It translates to CASSYSPGSSGNTIYF.